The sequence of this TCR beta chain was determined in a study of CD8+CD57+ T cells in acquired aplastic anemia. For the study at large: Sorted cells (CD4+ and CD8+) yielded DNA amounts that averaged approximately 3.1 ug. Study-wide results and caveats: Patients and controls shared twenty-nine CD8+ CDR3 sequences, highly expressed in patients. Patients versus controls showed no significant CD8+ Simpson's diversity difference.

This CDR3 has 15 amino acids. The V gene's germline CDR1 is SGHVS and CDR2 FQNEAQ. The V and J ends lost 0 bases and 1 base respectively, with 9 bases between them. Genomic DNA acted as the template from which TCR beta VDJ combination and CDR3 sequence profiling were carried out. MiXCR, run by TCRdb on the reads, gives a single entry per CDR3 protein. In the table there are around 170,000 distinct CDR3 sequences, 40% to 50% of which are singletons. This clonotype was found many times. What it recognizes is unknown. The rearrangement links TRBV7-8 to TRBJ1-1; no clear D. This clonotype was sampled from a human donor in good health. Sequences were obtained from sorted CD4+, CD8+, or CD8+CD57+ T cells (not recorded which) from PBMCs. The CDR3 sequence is CASSLASGRNTEAFF. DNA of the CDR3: TGTGCCAGCAGCTTAGCGTCGGGGAGGAACACTGAAGCTTTCTTT.